The rows below give T cell receptor beta chains drawn from one sample of a study of spatial heterogeneity in lung cancer. A single record per CDR3 protein comes from TCRdb applying MiXCR to the 5' RACE reads. There are more than 60,000 distinct CDR3 sequences in the sample; about 8% occur only once, and 6.8% lies in the top ten. The input for sequencing was PBMCs, taken at surgery. Every receptor here comes from a male donor with early-stage non-small cell lung cancer. CDR3s include the opening cysteine and the closing phenylalanine or tryptophan. D genes are given only for firm matches. Rows give clone size only sometimes, using once, few, many, or a class for an expanded clone.

D gene	clone size	J gene	V gene	CDR3 protein	CDR3 DNA
-	many	TRBJ2-5	TRBV25-1	CASSPVYQETQYF	TGTGCCAGCAGTCCAGTGTATCAAGAGACCCAGTACTTC
-	many	TRBJ1-1	TRBV28	CASKPRASTEAFF	TGTGCCAGTAAACCTCGGGCGTCCACTGAAGCTTTCTTT
TRBD2	few	TRBJ2-1	TRBV27	CASYALRGSGSWEQFF	TGTGCCAGCTATGCCCTCAGGGGTAGCGGGAGCTGGGAGCAGTTCTTC
TRBD2	few	TRBJ2-1	TRBV20-1	CSARDQRETDEQFF	TGCAGTGCTAGAGATCAGCGGGAGACCGATGAGCAGTTCTTC
-	once	TRBJ1-2	TRBV5-6	CASTDIIRDGIYGYTF	TGTGCCAGCACCGATATTATCCGGGACGGCATCTATGGCTACACCTTC
TRBD1	few	TRBJ1-2	TRBV24-1	CATSDWGQGRNYGYTF	TGTGCCACCAGTGATTGGGGACAGGGGCGAAACTATGGCTACACCTTC
TRBD1	many	TRBJ2-1	TRBV5-4	CASSSPGQVYNEQFF	TGTGCCAGCAGCTCTCCGGGACAGGTATACAATGAGCAGTTCTTC
-	few	TRBJ2-2	TRBV5-1	CASSLATRVSGELFF	TGCGCCAGCAGCTTGGCAACTAGAGTATCCGGGGAGCTGTTTTTT
TRBD1	-	TRBJ1-2	TRBV30	CAWSPGQGVYGYTF	TGTGCCTGGAGCCCCGGACAGGGCGTCTATGGCTACACCTTC
-	many	TRBJ2-3	TRBV29-1	CSAEGSGSTDTQYF	TGCAGCGCGGAGGGGAGCGGGAGCACAGATACGCAGTATTTT
TRBD2	-	TRBJ2-1	TRBV11-2	CASSSRLALNEQFF	TGTGCCAGCAGCTCACGACTAGCGCTAAATGAGCAGTTCTTC
TRBD2	many	TRBJ2-1	TRBV20-1	CSAGSGTHPYNEQFF	TGCAGTGCTGGTAGCGGGACCCACCCCTACAATGAGCAGTTCTTC
-	few	TRBJ1-1	TRBV5-6	CASSLLTGLWNTEAFF	TGTGCCAGCAGCTTGCTTACAGGGCTATGGAACACTGAAGCTTTCTTT
-	many	TRBJ2-1	TRBV29-1	CSVERGIAEAYYSYNEQFF	TGCAGCGTTGAACGGGGGATAGCGGAAGCTTACTACTCCTACAATGAGCAGTTCTTC
-	few	TRBJ1-1	TRBV27	CASSPRSPNTEAFF	TGTGCCAGCAGTCCCAGGAGCCCCAACACTGAAGCTTTCTTT
TRBD1	many	TRBJ1-2	TRBV20-1	CSARDQFQGGSGYTF	TGCAGTGCTAGAGATCAATTTCAGGGGGGGTCTGGCTACACCTTC
TRBD1	few	TRBJ2-3	TRBV4-3	CASSRDRGFTDTQYF	TGCGCCAGCAGCCGAGACAGGGGGTTTACGGATACGCAGTATTTT
-	many	TRBJ2-5	TRBV20-1	CSAGPTETQYF	TGCAGTGCTGGCCCGACCGAGACCCAGTACTTC
TRBD1	many	TRBJ2-6	TRBV3-1	CASSPDRGTSGANVLTF	TGTGCCAGCAGCCCCGACAGGGGAACCTCTGGGGCCAACGTCCTGACTTTC
-	few	TRBJ2-2	TRBV6-2/TRBV6-3	CASSYAAGYTGELFF	TGTGCCAGCAGTTACGCCGCGGGGTACACCGGGGAGCTGTTTTTT
-	many	TRBJ1-1	TRBV10-3	CAITLGGTNTEAFF	TGTGCCATCACCCTAGGGGGAACGAACACTGAAGCTTTCTTT
-	many	TRBJ1-1	TRBV7-9	CASSSGVAMNTEAFF	TGTGCCAGCAGCTCTGGTGTGGCGATGAACACTGAAGCTTTCTTT
TRBD1	few	TRBJ1-2	TRBV27	CASSGSGQGAYGYTF	TGTGCCAGCAGTGGGAGCGGACAGGGGGCCTATGGCTACACCTTC
-	many	TRBJ2-1	TRBV4-2	CASSQDTDEQFF	TGTGCCAGCAGCCAAGATACGGATGAGCAGTTCTTC
TRBD1	many	TRBJ1-1	TRBV7-9	CASSSGQGAQITEAFF	TGTGCCAGCAGCTCCGGACAGGGGGCGCAGATCACTGAAGCTTTCTTT
-	-	TRBJ1-1	TRBV20-1	CSARAEGLMNTEAFF	TGCAGTGCTAGAGCTGAAGGACTCATGAACACTGAAGCTTTCTTT
-	-	TRBJ2-7	TRBV7-9	CASSLEGGPTYEQYF	TGTGCCAGCAGCTTAGAAGGCGGGCCGACCTACGAGCAGTACTTC
-	many	TRBJ2-2	TRBV9	CASSGYPTRAHTGELFF	TGTGCCAGCAGCGGGTACCCGACTAGGGCCCACACCGGGGAGCTGTTTTTT
-	few	TRBJ2-7	TRBV20-1	CSAPSGKLPSYEQYF	TGCAGTGCCCCATCGGGCAAGCTCCCTTCCTACGAGCAGTACTTC
-	few	TRBJ2-2	TRBV6-5	CASFEGPGELFF	TGTGCCAGCTTTGAGGGGCCCGGGGAGCTGTTTTTT
-	few	TRBJ1-2	TRBV24-1	CATSPGGGESLNYGYTF	TGTGCCACCAGCCCGGGTGGCGGAGAGAGCTTAAACTATGGCTACACCTTC
-	few	TRBJ1-3	TRBV7-9	CASSHREGGNTIYF	TGTGCCAGCAGCCACAGGGAAGGTGGAAACACCATATATTTT
TRBD1	once	TRBJ2-7	TRBV5-1	CASSLAEQGTYEQYF	TGCGCCAGCAGCTTGGCGGAACAGGGGACCTACGAGCAGTACTTC
-	-	TRBJ2-2	TRBV6-6	CASSYPTGELFF	TGTGCCAGCAGTTACCCGACCGGGGAGCTGTTTTTT
TRBD2	-	TRBJ2-3	TRBV12-3/TRBV12-4	CASTRGSSGYTDTQYF	TGTGCCAGCACCCGGGGGTCTAGCGGCTACACAGATACGCAGTATTTT
-	-	TRBJ1-1	TRBV29-1	CSGRGNTEAFF	TGCAGCGGCCGGGGGAACACTGAAGCTTTCTTT
TRBD1	-	TRBJ1-2	TRBV4-1	CASSQDRDRDYGYTF	TGCGCCAGCAGCCAAGACCGCGACAGGGACTATGGCTACACCTTC
-	-	TRBJ2-1	TRBV9	CASSVVRSSSFNEQFF	TGTGCCAGCAGCGTAGTTCGGTCTAGCTCGTTCAATGAGCAGTTCTTC
-	few	TRBJ2-7	TRBV18	CASSPSMAGVNYEQYF	TGTGCCAGCTCACCTTCGATGGCAGGGGTAAATTACGAGCAGTACTTC
-	many	TRBJ2-6	TRBV7-2	CASGPSGANVLTF	TGTGCCAGCGGGCCCTCTGGGGCCAACGTCCTGACTTTC
-	-	TRBJ1-1	TRBV5-1	CASSTPGTEAFF	TGCGCCAGCAGCACACCCGGGACAGAAGCTTTCTTT
TRBD2	few	TRBJ2-1	TRBV6-2/TRBV6-3	CASSYSRRELYNEQFF	TGTGCCAGCAGTTACTCAAGGCGGGAGCTTTACAATGAGCAGTTCTTC
-	few	TRBJ2-6	TRBV10-3	CAISDWFSGANVLTF	TGTGCCATCAGTGATTGGTTTTCTGGGGCCAACGTCCTGACTTTC
-	many	TRBJ1-1	TRBV29-1	CSVGVTDKNTEAFF	TGCAGCGTTGGGGTGACAGATAAGAACACTGAAGCTTTCTTT
TRBD1	many	TRBJ1-1	TRBV18	CASSPTPGQGAGTEAFF	TGTGCCAGCTCACCAACACCGGGACAGGGGGCGGGCACTGAAGCTTTCTTT
-	many	TRBJ2-1	TRBV9	CASSVDTASTSYNEQFF	TGTGCCAGCAGCGTAGATACAGCCTCTACGAGTTACAATGAGCAGTTCTTC
-	many	TRBJ2-2	TRBV11-2	CASSFQSLTGELFF	TGTGCCAGCAGCTTTCAGTCTTTAACCGGGGAGCTGTTTTTT